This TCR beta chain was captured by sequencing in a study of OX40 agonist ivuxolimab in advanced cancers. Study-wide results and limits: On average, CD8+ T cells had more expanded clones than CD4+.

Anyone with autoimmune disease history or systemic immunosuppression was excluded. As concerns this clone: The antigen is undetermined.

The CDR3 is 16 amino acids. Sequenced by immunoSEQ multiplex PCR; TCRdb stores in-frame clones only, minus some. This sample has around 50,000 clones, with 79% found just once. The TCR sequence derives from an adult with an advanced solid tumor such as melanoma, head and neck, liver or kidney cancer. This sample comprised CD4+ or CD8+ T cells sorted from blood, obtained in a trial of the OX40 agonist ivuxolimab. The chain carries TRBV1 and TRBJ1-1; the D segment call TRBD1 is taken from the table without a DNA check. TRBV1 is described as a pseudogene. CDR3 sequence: CTSSPTKSGTGQEAFF. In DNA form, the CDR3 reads TGCACCAGCAGCCCGACAAAATCCGGGACAGGCCAGGAAGCTTTCTTT.